The 15 T cell receptor beta chains given below trace back to one sample, sequenced in a study of T cells in tumors and immune-related adverse events. The assay was immunoSEQ multiplex PCR, and TCRdb's table has in-frame clones only and misses some. Of more than 4,000 clones in the sample, 82% were seen once. The starting material was skin tissue, obtained from a patient treated with anti-PD-1 therapy. Receptor source: a female donor with metastatic renal cell carcinoma.

The chain combines TRBV30 with TRBJ1-4, with TRBD1 identical over 7 bases. Per germline, CDR1 GTSNPN and CDR2 SVGIG (reference sequence). V shed 6 bases, J shed 0 bases, and the junction held 7 bases outside the gene matches. The CDR3 contains 15 residues. Here the CDR3 reads CACKRQGATNEKLFF. In DNA form, the CDR3 reads TGTGCCTGTAAAAGACAGGGAGCAACTAATGAAAAACTGTTTTTT.

V usage is TRBV18 and J usage is TRBJ2-5; TRBD1 aligns across 7 bases. The end of the DNA aligns better with TRBJ2-7, so the J call may be wrong. Germline V gene sequence: CDR1 KGHSH, CDR2 LQKENI. This CDR3 contains 14 residues. The CDR3 is CASSRGQSIYEQYF. The CDR3 region has the DNA TGTGCCAGCTCACGGGGACAGAGTATCTACGAGCAGTACTTC.

V is TRBV6-1 and J is TRBJ2-1, with TRBD1 identical over 7 bases. This CDR3 spans 13 amino acids. V lost 4 bases to trimming and J lost 6 bases; unmatched junction nucleotides: 3. The germline gives CDR1 MNHNS, CDR2 SASEGT. CDR3 coding DNA: TGTGCCAGCAGTGGTACAGGGGTCAATGAGCAGTTCTTC. Its protein is CASSGTGVNEQFF.

The rearrangement links TRBV18 to TRBJ1-1; D not certain. The CDR3 has 14 amino acids. V lost 2 bases to trimming and J lost 0 bases, with 7 bases between them. CDR1 and CDR2 from the germline V gene are KGHSH and LQKENI. CDR3 protein: CASSPGSVNTEAFF. The CDR3 DNA reads as TGTGCCAGCTCACCAGGCTCAGTGAACACTGAAGCTTTCTTT. Based on the CDR3 plus reference TRBV18 and TRBJ1-1, the full variable domain is NAGVMQNPRHLVRRRGQEARLRCSPMKGHSHVYWYRQLPEEGLKFMVYLQKENIIDESGMPKERFSAEFPKEGPSILRIQQVVRGDSAAYFCASSPGSVNTEAFFGQGTRLTVV.

This chain connects TRBV18 to TRBJ1-3, with TRBD1 as a possible D gene (5 bases). Trimming took off 3 bases at V and 0 bases at J, with 12 bases between the two ends. Germline V CDR1 and CDR2: KGHSH, LQKENI. The CDR3 has 16 residues. The CDR3 DNA sequence: TGTGCCAGCTCACCTCTGGGGGATAGCTCTGGAAACACCATATATTTT. Its translation is CASSPLGDSSGNTIYF.

The chain has TRBV19 and TRBJ2-1; tentatively, D is TRBD2 (6 bases). There are 14 residues in the CDR3. Per germline, CDR1 LNHDA and CDR2 SQIVND (reference sequence). V shed 6 bases and J shed 3 bases, with 12 bases lying between them. The CDR3, as DNA: TGTGCCAGTAGGGGGGGAGCCTACTACAATGAGCAGTTCTTC. Translation gives CASRGGAYYNEQFF. The full variable domain, with the rest looked up from reference TRBV19 and TRBJ2-1, is DGGITQSPKYLFRKEGQNVTLSCEQNLNHDAMYWYRQDPGQGLRLIYYSQIVNDFQKGDIAEGYSVSREKKESFPLTVTSAQKNPTAFYLCASRGGAYYNEQFFGPGTRLTVL.

The J gene is TRBJ1-6, the V gene TRBV15; D is possibly TRBD1 (6 bases). There are 16 residues in the CDR3. The germline V gene has CDR1 LNHNV and CDR2 YYDKDF (reference sequence). V was pared by 0 bases and J by 7 bases, with 13 bases between. The CDR3 is CATSRDFSQGNSPLHF. In DNA form, the CDR3 reads TGTGCCACCAGCAGAGATTTCAGCCAGGGGAATTCACCCCTCCACTTT.

J is TRBJ2-7 and V is TRBV9; D is undetermined. The CDR3 runs 14 residues. V was cut by 3 bases and J by 0 bases, with 10 bases left in between. Germline V CDR1 and CDR2: SGDLS, YYNGEE. CDR3 region: CASSALPYSYEQYF. CDR3 bases: TGTGCCAGCAGCGCTCTACCTTACTCCTACGAGCAGTACTTC.

The chain employs TRBV5-6 and TRBJ2-7; D unresolved. Trimming cost V 1 base and J 6 bases, with 5 bases left between them. This CDR3 has 11 residues. Germline V gene data show CDR1 as SGHDT and CDR2 as YYEEEE. The CDR3 DNA follows: TGTGCCAGCAGCTTGATTGGCGAGCAGTACTTC. It translates to CASSLIGEQYF.

The rearrangement uses TRBV7-2 and TRBJ2-1; 9 positions agree with TRBD2. Germline V gene sequence: CDR1 SGHTA, CDR2 FQGNSA. The CDR3 is made up of 18 amino acids. The junction had 11 bases not matched to a gene; V was cut back by 1 base and J by 4 bases. CDR3 residues: CASSLVGRGGLAYNEQFF. As DNA, the CDR3 is TGTGCCAGCAGCTTAGTTGGGCGGGGGGGCCTTGCTTACAATGAGCAGTTCTTC.

V is TRBV7-2 and J is TRBJ2-7; either TRBD1 or TRBD2 may fit D (5 bases each). Germline assignment: CDR1 SGHTA and CDR2 FQGNSA. This CDR3 contains 14 residues. The ends were cut back, 2 bases at V and 4 bases at J, with 12 bases in the middle. CDR3 DNA sequence: TGTGCCAGCAGCTTACCGGGACGGCCATACGAGCAGTACTTC. As protein: CASSLPGRPYEQYF.

V is TRBV18 and J is TRBJ1-4, with unresolved D. Trimming took off 4 bases at V and 6 bases at J, with 12 bases between the two ends. In germline, CDR1 is KGHSH, CDR2 LQKENI. This CDR3 region has 14 residues. This CDR3 reads CASSQNWTDEKLFF. In nucleotides, the CDR3 is TGTGCCAGCTCACAGAATTGGACGGATGAAAAACTGTTTTTT.

J is TRBJ1-2 and V is TRBV7-9; 8 bases align to TRBD1. The germline gives CDR1 SEHNR, CDR2 FQNEAQ (reference sequence). J was trimmed by 6 bases and V by 3 bases; bases with no gene match: 3. CDR3 length: 13 amino acids. Here the CDR3 reads CASSLTGAHGYTF. CDR3 DNA sequence: TGTGCCAGCAGCTTGACAGGGGCCCATGGCTACACCTTC.

The V and J genes are TRBV9 and TRBJ2-1; 14 nucleotides line up with TRBD2. After removal of 6 bases from V and 4 bases from J, the junction contained 3 bases not matched to a gene. The CDR3 has 15 amino acids. Germline V gene sequence: CDR1 SGDLS, CDR2 YYNGEE. The chain's CDR3 is CASTGTSGGYNEQFF. The CDR3 DNA is TGTGCCAGCACCGGGACTAGCGGGGGATACAATGAGCAGTTCTTC.

The chain joins TRBV25-1 to TRBJ1-2; D not certain. The germline CDR1 and CDR2 sequences are MGHDK and SYGVNS. The CDR3 is 15 residues long. Trimming removed 3 bases from V and 10 bases from J, with 21 bases in between. The CDR3 bases are TGTGCCAGCAGTGATTCGGGTTTAATGGTGCAGACCTACACCTTC. This translates into CASSDSGLMVQTYTF.